These 13 T cell receptor beta chains share one sample of origin, sequenced in a study of T cell responses to AZD1222 COVID-19 vaccine. TCRdb's table, derived via immunoSEQ multiplex PCR, lists solely in-frame clones and lacks some. The table shows about 140,000 clones, with approximately 90% occurring only once. The sequences come from peripheral blood, collected on day 0 of AZD1222 vaccination. These receptors were taken from an adult in good health.

The rearrangement joins TRBV29-1 to TRBJ1-1, with 9 bases lining up with TRBD1. The CDR3 is 14 residues long. With 5 bases clipped from V and 1 base from J, the junction kept 5 bases outside the gene matches. The germline CDR1 and CDR2 sequences are SQVTM and ANQGSEA. The CDR3 DNA sequence: TGCAGCGTTACAGGGGGCTTGGGGAACACTGAAGCTTTCTTT. As protein: CSVTGGLGNTEAFF. Full variable domain (missing parts from reference TRBV29-1 and TRBJ1-1): SAVISQKPSRDICQRGTSLTIQCQVDSQVTMMFWYRQQPGQSLTLIATANQGSEATYESGFVIDKFPISRPNLTFSTLTVSNMSPEDSSIYLCSVTGGLGNTEAFFGQGTRLTVV.

The rearrangement links TRBV12-3 or TRBV12-4 to TRBJ1-2; D is possibly TRBD1 (5 bases). The V end was cut by 2 bases, the J end by 4 bases, with 8 bases between. The CDR3 has 13 residues. Here the CDR3 DNA reads TGTGCCAGCAGTTTACAGGGCGGCTATGGCTACACCTTC. This codes for CASSLQGGYGYTF.

The chain recombines TRBV2 with TRBJ2-7; D perhaps matches TRBD1 (6 bases). V lost 6 bases, J lost 4 bases, and 10 bases lay in between. The CDR3 spans 12 residues. CDR1 and CDR2 from the germline V gene are SNHLY and FYNNEI. The CDR3 loop reads CASRMDSYEQYF. In DNA form, the CDR3 reads TGTGCCAGCAGGATGGACAGTTACGAGCAGTACTTC.

This clone came up once. The chain links TRBV30 to TRBJ1-4, with 8 bases lining up with TRBD1. This CDR3 contains 13 residues. The germline CDR1 and CDR2 sequences are GTSNPN and SVGIG (reference sequence). Losses at the gene ends were 4 bases for V and 8 bases for J; bases not matched to a gene: 6. Here the CDR3 reads CAWTSGGGEKLFF. CDR3 DNA sequence: TGTGCCTGGACCTCAGGGGGCGGCGAAAAACTGTTTTTT.

The CDR3 region has the DNA TGTGCCAGCAGTCTCCGGACTAGCGGGAGGGGGGCCGGGGAGCTGTTTTTT. It codes for CASSLRTSGRGAGELFF. The chain has TRBV28 and TRBJ2-2; 15 bases are a match to TRBD2. The CDR3 has 17 residues. With 5 bases clipped from V and 6 bases from J, the junction kept 7 bases outside the gene matches. Germline CDR1 and CDR2: MDHEN and SYDVKM.

This clone was seen only a few times. The chain carries TRBV5-1 and TRBJ2-1; 8 positions match TRBD2. Losses at the gene ends were 3 bases for V and 6 bases for J; bases not matched to a gene: 11. This CDR3 spans 16 amino acids. Germline V CDR1 and CDR2: SGHRS, YFSETQ. The CDR3 region is CASSSSPGLGRNEQFF. For the CDR3, the DNA is TGCGCCAGCAGCTCAAGTCCGGGACTAGGCCGCAATGAGCAGTTCTTC.

The CDR3 spells CASSLAGDLGGNTIYF. The CDR3, as DNA: TGTGCCAGCAGCTTAGCGGGGGACCTAGGTGGAAACACCATATATTTT. The chain couples TRBV7-9 to TRBJ1-3; a weak D match, TRBD1 (5 bases). Germline CDR1 and CDR2: SEHNR and FQNEAQ (reference sequence). Deletions cut 0 bases from V and 3 bases from J, with 12 bases between. The CDR3 totals 16 residues.

The V gene is TRBV12-5, the J gene TRBJ2-1, with D possibly TRBD2 on 5 matching bases. The CDR3 runs 13 residues. Trimming removed 5 bases from V and 5 bases from J, with 10 bases in between. Germline lookup yields CDR1 LGHNT and CDR2 FRNRAP. The CDR3 coding sequence is TGTGCTAGTGGTGAGCGGAGCAACAATGAGCAGTTCTTC. Encoded protein: CASGERSNNEQFF.

The chain carries TRBV7-9 and TRBJ2-1, with D perhaps TRBD1 (5 bases). This CDR3 has 16 residues. V was trimmed by 1 base and J by 4 bases, leaving 14 bases between them. The germline gives CDR1 SEHNR, CDR2 FQNEAQ (reference sequence). The chain's CDR3 is CASSLEAGKVYNEQFF. The CDR3 DNA sequence: TGTGCCAGCAGCTTAGAGGCAGGGAAAGTTTACAATGAGCAGTTCTTC.

V usage is TRBV11-2 and J usage is TRBJ2-7, with TRBD1 as a possible D gene (5 bases). The germline V gene has CDR1 SGHAT and CDR2 FQNNGV. The CDR3 length is 15 residues. Trimming pared 0 bases from V and 4 bases from J, leaving 13 bases between. In DNA form, the CDR3 reads TGTGCCAGCAGCTTAGAGGCAGGGCGCCTATACGAGCAGTACTTC. Translating gives CASSLEAGRLYEQYF. Full variable domain (remainder filled in from reference TRBV11-2 and TRBJ2-7): EAGVAQSPRYKIIEKRQSVAFWCNPISGHATLYWYQQILGQGPKLLIQFQNNGVVDDSQLPKDRFSAERLKGVDSTLKIQPAKLEDSAVYLCASSLEAGRLYEQYFGPGTRLTVT.

V is TRBV3-1 (or the pseudogene TRBV3-2) and J is TRBJ1-2; 8 bases line up with TRBD1. With 7 bases clipped from V and 1 base from J, the junction kept 5 bases outside the gene matches. Germline loops: CDR1 LGHDT, CDR2 YNNKEL (reference sequence). This CDR3 comprises 14 residues. CDR3 DNA sequence: TGTGCCAGCAAGGACAGGGCTCTTAACTATGGCTACACCTTC. Encoded protein: CASKDRALNYGYTF.

This chain connects TRBV6-2 or TRBV6-3 to TRBJ2-7, with D perhaps given as TRBD1 or TRBD2 (5 bases each). Germline assignment: CDR1 MNHEY and CDR2 SVGEGT. There are 16 residues in the CDR3. V dropped 1 base and J dropped 1 base, with 14 bases sitting between them. The CDR3 loop reads CASSYWGMLRSYEQYF. The CDR3, as DNA: TGTGCCAGCAGTTACTGGGGGATGTTGCGGTCCTACGAGCAGTACTTC.

Only one count was recorded for this clone. The CDR3 DNA reads TGTGCCAGCCGAAGCGGGGGGCCTTGGAATGAGCAGTTCTTC. Translation: CASRSGGPWNEQFF. This chain connects TRBV6-5 to TRBJ2-1; 9 bases agree with TRBD2. This CDR3 is built from 14 residues. Germline trimming cut 8 bases from V and 7 bases from J; bases unmatched to any gene: 9. Germline loops: CDR1 MNHEY, CDR2 SVGAGI.